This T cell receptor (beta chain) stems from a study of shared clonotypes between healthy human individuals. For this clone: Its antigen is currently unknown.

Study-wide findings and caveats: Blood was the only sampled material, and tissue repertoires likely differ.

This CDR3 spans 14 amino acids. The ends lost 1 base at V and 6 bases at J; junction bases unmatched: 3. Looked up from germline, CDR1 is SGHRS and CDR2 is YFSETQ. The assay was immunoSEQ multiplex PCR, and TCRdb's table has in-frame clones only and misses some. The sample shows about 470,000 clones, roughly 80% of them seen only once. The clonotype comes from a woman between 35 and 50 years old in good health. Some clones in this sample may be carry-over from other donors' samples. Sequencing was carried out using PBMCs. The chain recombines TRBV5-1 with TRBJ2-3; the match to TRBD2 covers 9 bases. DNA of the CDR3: TGCGCCAGCAGCTTGATCACTAGCGGGGATACGCAGTATTTT. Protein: CASSLITSGDTQYF.